This TCR beta chain was retrieved from a study of PD-1 blockade in classical Hodgkin lymphoma (TCRdb year 2020). Study-wide context: Nivolumab dosing was 3 mg/kg intravenously every 2 weeks, continuing until either disease progression or unacceptable toxicity. To define a peripheral blood immune signature of response to PD-1 blockade in classical Hodgkin lymphoma, the study combined TCR beta sequencing with CyTOF.

The Qiagen DNeasy kit was used to extract genomic DNA from unsorted PBMCs and from the negatively selected CD4+ and CD8+ fractions. TCR beta CDR3 regions were amplified by immunoSEQ multiplex PCR using primers annealing to V and J segments. A synthetic immune receptor repertoire was used to minimize amplification bias, and remaining bias was computationally removed after sequencing. The authors processed their data as follows. Repertoire diversity was quantified as the Shannon entropy index using custom Python scripts. The unsorted, CD4+ and CD8+ repertoires were each analyzed separately, with the exception of combined analyses, where CD4+ and CD8+ sequences were merged in silico. Clonal expansion was defined as a frequency increase of at least 2-fold after treatment compared with C1D1, and clones undetected at baseline were assigned a pseudocount of 0.5. Clones with 0 or 1 copy at C1D1 were defined as singleton clones, while clones with 2 or more copies were defined as non-singleton clones. Clones expanded in unsorted samples were annotated as CD4+, CD8+ or unknown by matching protein sequences in sorted samples from the same patient. Wilcoxon tests were applied to paired samples to test diversity changes from C1D1 to C4D1. The clones in this table, taken by TCRdb from immuneACCESS, are in-frame only. Not every clone is retained; where verified, under half of the shortfall comes from an unresolved V gene, and the cause of the rest is unknown. V, J and clone size are taken as reported in that table, and D and trimming were inferred from the DNA itself. This sample holds around 40,000 clones; 70% to 80% were observed only once. The ten largest make up about 9.1% of the sample.

V and J lose 8 bases and 4 bases, and a span of 6 bases separates them. Including the terminal cysteine and phenylalanine, the CDR3 comprises 12 residues. Only the CDR3 DNA stays, 36 bases, in frame from base 1. Looking up the germline V gene yields CDR1 SNHLY and CDR2 FYNNEI. The sample holds a few counts of this clone. Its cognate antigen has yet to be identified. No clone much larger than this one lies a single base away; base qualities are absent. Sample time point, as interpreted from the label and publication: cycle 4 day 1 (C4D1), after six to seven weeks of nivolumab. Every trial patient had relapsed after autologous stem cell transplantation, and cohorts A, B and C differed in prior brentuximab vedotin exposure. The trial cohort comprised 60 or so patients with relapsed/refractory classical Hodgkin lymphoma whose best overall responses were complete response, partial response or progressive disease. In the multi-cohort phase II CheckMate 205 trial, trial patients received single-agent nivolumab. An independent review committee assessed best overall response by applying the 2007 International Working Group response criteria. Trial PBMCs were obtained immediately prior to nivolumab initiation (C1D1) and on therapy at cycle 2 day 1 and cycle 4 day 1. Peripheral blood was collected in 8 mL Vacutainer Cell Preparation Tubes, from which PBMCs were isolated by centrifugation and then cryopreserved.

The investigation overall reported the following: Newly diagnosed patients were reported to have lower baseline TCR diversity than healthy donors, and relapsed/refractory patients were reported to have lower baseline TCR diversity still. Diversity was lower in patients who began nivolumab less than 1 year after ASCT, so these patients were left out of later analyses to avoid confounding by immune reconstitution. The study was limited to a single clinical trial cohort, and causes of repertoire differences, possibly disease activity or prior therapy, remained undefined. Among trial patients, those achieving complete response had baseline diversity similar to that of newly diagnosed patients, while diversity was significantly lower in partial responders and progressors. CD4+ but not CD8+ TCR diversity rose significantly by C4D1 (p=0.0027 vs p=0.16), most apparent in complete responders (p=0.02).

The sequence derives from a human donor with classical Hodgkin lymphoma. The chain was built from TRBV2 and TRBJ1-6, with the D gene uncertain. The sample in question was peripheral blood mononuclear cells (PBMCs), obtained before the fourth cycle of nivolumab. The CDR3 region: CASEDYNSPLHF. The sequenced DNA is TGTGCCAGCGAGGATTATAATTCACCCCTCCACTTT.